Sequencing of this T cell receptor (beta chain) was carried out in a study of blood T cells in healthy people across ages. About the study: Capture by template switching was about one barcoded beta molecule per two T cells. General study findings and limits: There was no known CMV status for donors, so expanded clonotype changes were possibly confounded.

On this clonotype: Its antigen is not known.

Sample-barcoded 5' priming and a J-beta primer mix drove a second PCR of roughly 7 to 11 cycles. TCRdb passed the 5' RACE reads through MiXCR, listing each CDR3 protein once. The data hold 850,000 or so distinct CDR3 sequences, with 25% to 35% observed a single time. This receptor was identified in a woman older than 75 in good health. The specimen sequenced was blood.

CDR3 sequence: CASSRGRSGVTTDTQYF. For the CDR3, the DNA is TGTGCCAGCAGCAGGGGGAGAAGCGGGGTGACCACAGATACGCAGTATTTT. The genes are TRBV12-3 or TRBV12-4 and TRBJ2-3; D may match TRBD1 or TRBD2 (7 bases each). V lost 6 bases and J 2 bases, leaving 21 bases between the germline ends. CDR3 length: 17 amino acids.